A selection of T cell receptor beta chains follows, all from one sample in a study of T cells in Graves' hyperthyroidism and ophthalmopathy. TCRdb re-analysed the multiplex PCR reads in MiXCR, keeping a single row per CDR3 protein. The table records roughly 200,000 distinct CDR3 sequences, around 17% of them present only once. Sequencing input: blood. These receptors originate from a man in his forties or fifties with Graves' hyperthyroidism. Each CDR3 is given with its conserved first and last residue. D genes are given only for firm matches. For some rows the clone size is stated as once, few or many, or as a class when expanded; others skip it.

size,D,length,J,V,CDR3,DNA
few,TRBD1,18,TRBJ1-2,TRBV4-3,CASSQDRARGPLNYGYTF,TGCGCCAGCAGCCAAGATAGGGCCAGGGGGCCCCTCAACTATGGCTACACCTTC
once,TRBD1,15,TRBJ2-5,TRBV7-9,CASGTGGGYQETQYF,TGTGCCAGCGGGACAGGGGGTGGTTACCAAGAGACCCAGTACTTC
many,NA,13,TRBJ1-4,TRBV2,CASRLGWSEKLFF,TGTGCCAGCAGATTAGGGTGGAGTGAAAAACTGTTTTTT
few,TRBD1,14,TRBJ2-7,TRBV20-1,CSAAPGQEPYEQYF,TGCAGTGCTGCACCGGGACAGGAACCCTACGAGCAGTACTTC
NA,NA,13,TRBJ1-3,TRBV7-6,CASSSRTGNTIYF,TGTGCCAGCAGCTCCCGCACGGGAAACACCATATATTTT
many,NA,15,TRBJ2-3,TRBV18,CASSIRDTRTDTQYF,TGTGCCAGCTCAATCCGGGACACTCGCACAGATACGCAGTATTTT
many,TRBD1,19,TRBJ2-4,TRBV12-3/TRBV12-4,CASSQAPGTGGAGRNIQYF,TGTGCCAGCAGTCAAGCTCCCGGGACAGGGGGCGCCGGGAGAAACATTCAGTACTTC
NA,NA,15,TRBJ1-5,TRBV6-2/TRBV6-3,CASNEAVYSNQPQHF,TGTGCCAGCAATGAGGCAGTGTATAGCAATCAGCCCCAGCATTTT
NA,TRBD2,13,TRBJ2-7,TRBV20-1,CSASGRAGNEQYF,TGCAGTGCTAGCGGGAGGGCGGGTAACGAGCAGTACTTC
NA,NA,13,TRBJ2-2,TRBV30,CAWGRSNTGELFF,TGTGCCTGGGGGAGATCGAACACCGGGGAGCTGTTTTTT
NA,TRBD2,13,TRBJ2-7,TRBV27,CASSLTSGRKQYF,TGTGCCAGCAGTCTGACTAGCGGGAGGAAGCAGTACTTC
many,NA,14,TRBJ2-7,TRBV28,CASSLSGNSYEQYF,TGTGCCAGCAGTTTATCAGGGAACTCCTACGAGCAGTACTTC
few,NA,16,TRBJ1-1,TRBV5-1,CASSPQGFRLNTEAFF,TGCGCCAGCAGCCCCCAGGGGTTTCGTTTGAACACTGAAGCTTTCTTT
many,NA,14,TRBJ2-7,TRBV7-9,CASSLTQGRDEQYF,TGTGCCAGCAGCTTAACCCAGGGACGAGACGAGCAGTACTTC
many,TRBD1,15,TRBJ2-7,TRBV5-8,CASSSRDRDDDEQYF,TGTGCCAGCAGTTCCCGGGACAGGGATGATGACGAGCAGTACTTC
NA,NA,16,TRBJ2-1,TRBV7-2,CASSLVLGGGSYEQFF,TGTGCCAGCAGCTTAGTTTTGGGCGGGGGCAGCTATGAGCAGTTCTTC
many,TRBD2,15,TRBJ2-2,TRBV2,CASSGTSANTGELFF,TGTGCCAGCAGTGGGACTAGCGCGAACACCGGGGAGCTGTTTTTT
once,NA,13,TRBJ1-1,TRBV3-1,CASSQGADTEAFF,TGTGCCAGCAGCCAGGGGGCGGACACTGAAGCTTTCTTT
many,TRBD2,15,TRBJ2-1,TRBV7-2,CASSIWASGDNEQFF,TGTGCCAGCAGCATCTGGGCTAGCGGGGACAATGAGCAGTTCTTC
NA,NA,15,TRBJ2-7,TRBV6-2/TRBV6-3,CASSYSFSGLYEQYF,TGTGCCAGCAGTTACTCGTTTTCAGGGTTATACGAGCAGTACTTC
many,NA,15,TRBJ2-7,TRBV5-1,CASSGIFGGAYEQYF,TGCGCCAGCAGCGGAATATTCGGGGGTGCCTACGAGCAGTACTTC